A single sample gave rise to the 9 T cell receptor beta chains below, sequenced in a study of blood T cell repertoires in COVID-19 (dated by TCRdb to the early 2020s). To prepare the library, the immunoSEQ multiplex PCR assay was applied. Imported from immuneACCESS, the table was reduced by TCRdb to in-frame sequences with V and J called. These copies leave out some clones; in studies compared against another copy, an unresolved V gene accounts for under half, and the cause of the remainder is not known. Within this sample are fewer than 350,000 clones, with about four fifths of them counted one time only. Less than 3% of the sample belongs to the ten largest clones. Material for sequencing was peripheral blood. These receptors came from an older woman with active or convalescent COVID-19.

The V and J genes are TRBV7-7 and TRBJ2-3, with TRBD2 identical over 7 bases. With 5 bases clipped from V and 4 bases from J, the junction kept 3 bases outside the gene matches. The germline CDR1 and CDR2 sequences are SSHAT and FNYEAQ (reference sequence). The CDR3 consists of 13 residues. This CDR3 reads CASSPGGSDTQYF. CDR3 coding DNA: TGTGCCAGCAGCCCCGGGGGGTCAGATACGCAGTATTTT.

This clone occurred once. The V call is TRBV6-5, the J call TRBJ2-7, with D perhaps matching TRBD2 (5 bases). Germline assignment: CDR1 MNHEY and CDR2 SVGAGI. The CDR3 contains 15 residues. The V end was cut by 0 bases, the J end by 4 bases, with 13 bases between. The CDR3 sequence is CASSYSLGLPYEQYF. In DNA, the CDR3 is TGTGCCAGCAGTTACTCTCTCGGACTGCCTTACGAGCAGTACTTC.

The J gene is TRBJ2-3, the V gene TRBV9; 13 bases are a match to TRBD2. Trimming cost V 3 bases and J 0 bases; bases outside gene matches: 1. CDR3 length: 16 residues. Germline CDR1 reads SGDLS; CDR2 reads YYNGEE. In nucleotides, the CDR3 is TGTGCCAGCAGCGCGACTAGCGGGGGGAGCACAGATACGCAGTATTTT. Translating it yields CASSATSGGSTDTQYF.

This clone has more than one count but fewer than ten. DNA of the CDR3: TGCGCCAGCAGCCTAGGACTAGCGGGGGGACAAGAGACCCAGTACTTC. As protein: CASSLGLAGGQETQYF. V gene TRBV5-1 combines with J gene TRBJ2-5; TRBD2 aligns across 14 bases. The trim removed 4 bases at V and 2 bases at J, leaving 4 bases unmatched. The germline CDR1 and CDR2 sequences are SGHRS and YFSETQ. This CDR3 region has 16 residues.

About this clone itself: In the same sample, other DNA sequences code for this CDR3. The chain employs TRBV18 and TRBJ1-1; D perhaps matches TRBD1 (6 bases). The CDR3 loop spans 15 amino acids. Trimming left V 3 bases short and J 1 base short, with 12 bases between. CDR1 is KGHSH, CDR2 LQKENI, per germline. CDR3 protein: CASSPEQGRNTEAFF. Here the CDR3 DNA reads TGTGCCAGCTCACCGGAACAGGGAAGGAACACTGAAGCTTTCTTT. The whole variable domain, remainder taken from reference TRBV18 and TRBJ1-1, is NAGVMQNPRHLVRRRGQEARLRCSPMKGHSHVYWYRQLPEEGLKFMVYLQKENIIDESGMPKERFSAEFPKEGPSILRIQQVVRGDSAAYFCASSPEQGRNTEAFFGQGTRLTVV.

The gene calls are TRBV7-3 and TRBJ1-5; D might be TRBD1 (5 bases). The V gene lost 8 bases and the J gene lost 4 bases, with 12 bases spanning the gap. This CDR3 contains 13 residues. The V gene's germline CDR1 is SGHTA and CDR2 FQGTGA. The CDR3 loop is CASADSVNQPQHF. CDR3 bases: TGTGCCAGCGCAGACAGCGTGAATCAGCCCCAGCATTTT.

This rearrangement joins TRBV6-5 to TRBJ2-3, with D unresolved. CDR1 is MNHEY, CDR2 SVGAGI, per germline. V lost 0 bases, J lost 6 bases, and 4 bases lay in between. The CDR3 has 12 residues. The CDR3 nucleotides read TGTGCCAGCAGTTACTCGTCGGATACGCAGTATTTT. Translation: CASSYSSDTQYF.

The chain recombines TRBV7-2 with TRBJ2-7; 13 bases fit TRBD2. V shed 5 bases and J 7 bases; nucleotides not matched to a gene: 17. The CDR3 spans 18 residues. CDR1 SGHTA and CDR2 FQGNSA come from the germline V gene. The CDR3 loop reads CASSARRTSGGQPGEQYF. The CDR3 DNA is TGTGCCAGCAGCGCTAGAAGGACTAGCGGGGGCCAGCCGGGAGAGCAGTACTTC.

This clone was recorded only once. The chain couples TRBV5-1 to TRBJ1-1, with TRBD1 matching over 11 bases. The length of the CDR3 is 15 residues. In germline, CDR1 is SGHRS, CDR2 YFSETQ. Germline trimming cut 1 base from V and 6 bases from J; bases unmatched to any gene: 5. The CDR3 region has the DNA TGCGCCAGCAGCTTGCGCGGACAGGGGGCATCTGAAGCTTTCTTT. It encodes CASSLRGQGASEAFF.